Listed here are 13 T cell receptor beta chains from one sample, sequenced in a study of cytotoxic CD8 clonotypes in ibrutinib-treated CLL. The method was immunoSEQ multiplex PCR; TCRdb's version includes in-frame clones alone and lacks a portion of them. The table shows a few hundred thousand clones, with around three quarters occurring only once. Sequences were derived from PBMCs, sampled after 24 months of ibrutinib treatment. Receptor source: a human donor with chronic lymphocytic leukemia.

This clone was counted ten times or more. The chain employs TRBV19 and TRBJ2-1; 7 bases match TRBD2. CDR1 is LNHDA and CDR2 is SQIVND in the germline V gene (reference sequence). This CDR3 is built from 15 residues. The V gene end was trimmed by 5 bases and the J gene end by 8 bases; junction bases not matched to a gene: 12. The CDR3 loop reads CASSLFAGEVYEQFF. The CDR3 region has the DNA TGTGCCAGTAGTCTCTTTGCGGGAGAGGTTTATGAGCAGTTCTTC. The entire variable domain, with the rest obtained from reference TRBV19 and TRBJ2-1, is as follows: DGGITQSPKYLFRKEGQNVTLSCEQNLNHDAMYWYRQDPGQGLRLIYYSQIVNDFQKGDIAEGYSVSREKKESFPLTVTSAQKNPTAFYLCASSLFAGEVYEQFFGPGTRLTVL.

The V and J genes are TRBV4-3 and TRBJ2-7; 8 bases align to TRBD1. The CDR3 has 15 amino acids. Germline V gene lookup returns CDR1 LGHNA and CDR2 YSLEER. The V segment lost 0 bases and the J segment 5 bases; nucleotides outside the gene matches: 6. In nucleotides, the CDR3 is TGCGCCAGCAGCCAAGAGTTCCAGGGGGCAAACGAGCAGTACTTC. Amino acid sequence: CASSQEFQGANEQYF.

The gene calls are TRBV28 and TRBJ1-1; D ambiguous. Trimming shortened V by 6 bases and J by 3 bases, and 5 bases separated the two germline ends. Germline lookup yields CDR1 MDHEN and CDR2 SYDVKM. The CDR3 length is 11 residues. The CDR3 DNA sequence: TGTGCCAGCAGAAGGGACACTGAAGCTTTCTTT. It specifies CASRRDTEAFF.

V gene TRBV5-1 combines with J gene TRBJ2-6; no firm D call. Germline CDR1 is SGHRS and CDR2 is YFSETQ. The CDR3 spans 15 residues. Trimming removed 1 base from V and 0 bases from J, with 5 bases in between. Written as DNA, the CDR3 is TGCGCCAGCAGCTTGCAGGTCTCTGGGGCCAACGTCCTGACTTTC. As protein: CASSLQVSGANVLTF.

The gene calls are TRBV2 and TRBJ2-4; 9 nucleotides line up with TRBD1. CDR1 and CDR2 from the germline V gene are SNHLY and FYNNEI. CDR3 size: 11 residues. Trimming cost V 7 bases and J 16 bases; bases outside gene matches: 8. For the CDR3, the DNA is TGTGCCAGCACCCTGGACAGGGGTCCCTACTTC. Its protein product is CASTLDRGPYF.

This chain uses TRBV11-2 with TRBJ1-4; D remains ambiguous. With 5 bases removed from V and 10 bases from J, the gap between germline ends came to 17 bases. CDR1 SGHAT and CDR2 FQNNGV come from the germline V gene. The CDR3 loop spans 14 amino acids. The DNA for the CDR3 is TGTGCCAGCAGCCCAGAGACCGGGGTTGGAAAACTGTTTTTT. It codes for CASSPETGVGKLFF.

CDR3 loop: CASSFGGAKNIQYF. DNA of the CDR3: TGTGCCAGCAGCTTTGGGGGAGCCAAAAACATTCAGTACTTC. The gene calls are TRBV5-5 and TRBJ2-4; tentatively, D is TRBD1 or TRBD2 (5 bases each). The CDR3 spans 14 residues. V dropped 2 bases and J dropped 0 bases, with 6 bases sitting between them. Germline CDR1 reads SGHKS; CDR2 reads YYEKEE (reference sequence).

This clone was seen a few times. The rearrangement uses TRBV7-9 and TRBJ2-5; D gene unclear. The germline CDR1 and CDR2 sequences are SEHNR and FQNEAQ (reference sequence). This CDR3 region has 14 residues. The ends were cut back, 3 bases at V and 2 bases at J, with 10 bases in the middle. The chain's CDR3 is CASSFRSLQETQYF. CDR3 DNA sequence: TGTGCCAGCAGCTTCAGGAGCCTTCAAGAGACCCAGTACTTC.

Only one count was recorded for this clone. This chain links TRBV19 with TRBJ2-7; TRBD2 agrees at 7 bases. Germline V gives CDR1 LNHDA, CDR2 SQIVND (reference sequence). V lost 2 bases to trimming and J lost 0 bases; unmatched junction nucleotides: 4. The CDR3 totals 15 residues. CDR3 loop: CASSILGGSSYEQYF. The CDR3 coding sequence is TGTGCCAGTAGTATACTCGGCGGGAGCTCCTACGAGCAGTACTTC.

The chain links TRBV5-4 to TRBJ2-5; 13 nucleotides line up with TRBD2. Germline-derived CDR1 and CDR2 are SGHNT and YYREEE (reference sequence). V lost 2 bases, J lost 1 base, and 2 bases stayed unmatched. CDR3 length: 16 amino acids. CDR3 protein: CASSLGLAGVQETQYF. As DNA, the CDR3 is TGTGCCAGCAGCTTAGGACTAGCGGGGGTCCAAGAGACCCAGTACTTC.

The rearrangement links TRBV7-9 to TRBJ2-1; 10 bases are a match to TRBD2. Trimming removed 2 bases from V and 8 bases from J; junction bases left unmatched: 9. This CDR3 has 16 residues. Germline assignment: CDR1 SEHNR and CDR2 FQNEAQ (reference sequence). The CDR3 sequence is CASSLPGLAGVYEQFF. For the CDR3, the DNA is TGTGCCAGCAGCTTACCCGGGCTAGCGGGAGTTTATGAGCAGTTCTTC. Full variable domain (rest looked up from reference TRBV7-9 and TRBJ2-1): DTGVSQNPRHKITKRGQNVTFRCDPISEHNRLYWYRQTLGQGPEFLTYFQNEAQLEKSRLLSDRFSAERPKGSFSTLEIQRTEQGDSAMYLCASSLPGLAGVYEQFFGPGTRLTVL.

V and J are TRBV9 and TRBJ2-3; D may match TRBD1 or TRBD2 (5 bases each). V lost 6 bases and J 5 bases, leaving 19 bases between the germline ends. The CDR3 sequence is 15 residues long. CDR1 and CDR2 from the germline V gene are SGDLS and YYNGEE. The DNA of the CDR3 is TGTGCCAGCAATCAGGCCGGGGCGGTAAAAGATACGCAGTATTTT. Protein sequence: CASNQAGAVKDTQYF.

In its sample, this clone was seen a few times. V usage is TRBV5-6 and J usage is TRBJ2-3; no firm D call. V was cut by 4 bases and J by 6 bases, with 6 bases left in between. This CDR3 is built from 11 residues. Per the germline V gene, CDR1 is SGHDT and CDR2 is YYEEEE. CDR3 sequence: CASSLWDTQYF. CDR3 in DNA: TGTGCCAGCAGCCTATGGGATACGCAGTATTTT. The variable domain in full, completed from reference TRBV5-6 and TRBJ2-3, reads DAGVTQSPTHLIKTRGQQVTLRCSPKSGHDTVSWYQQALGQGPQFIFQYYEEEERQRGNFPDRFSGHQFPNYSSELNVNALLLGDSALYLCASSLWDTQYFGPGTRLTVL.